The next 30 T cell receptor beta chains were all read from a single sample in a study of blood T cell repertoires in COVID-19. Sequenced by immunoSEQ multiplex PCR; TCRdb stores in-frame clones only, minus some. The repertoire includes about 50,000 clones, approximately 90% of them detected once, and approximately 14% sits in the top ten. Material for sequencing was peripheral blood. The receptors were gathered from an older man with acute or convalescent COVID-19.

The J gene is TRBJ1-5, the V gene TRBV14, with D unclear. This CDR3 has 13 amino acids. V was pared by 2 bases and J by 10 bases, with 12 bases between. In germline, CDR1 is SGHDN, CDR2 FVKESK. The chain's CDR3 is CASSQLGVDPQHF. The DNA for the CDR3 is TGTGCCAGCAGCCAACTCGGGGTTGATCCCCAGCATTTT.

The rearrangement uses TRBV7-7 and TRBJ2-3, with D possibly TRBD2 on 6 matching bases. CDR1 and CDR2 (germline): SSHAT, FNYEAQ (reference sequence). Between the trimmed V and J ends, which lost 0 bases and 2 bases, there was a span of 9 bases. This CDR3 comprises 15 residues. The CDR3 loop reads CASSLAGLNTDTQYF. DNA for the CDR3: TGTGCCAGCAGCTTAGCGGGACTGAACACAGATACGCAGTATTTT.

This clone came up a few times. This rearrangement joins TRBV10-1 to TRBJ2-2; D gene uncertain. The CDR3 length is 13 residues. Germline CDR1 reads WNHNN; CDR2 reads SYGVQD (reference sequence). V lost 5 bases to trimming and J lost 0 bases, with 4 bases between them. CDR3 sequence reads: CASSPTNTGELFF. The DNA of the CDR3 is TGCGCCAGCAGTCCTACGAACACCGGGGAGCTGTTTTTT.

This clone turned up a few times. The chain combines TRBV19 with TRBJ1-1, with TRBD1 as a possible D gene (6 bases). The ends were cut back, 7 bases at V and 1 base at J, with 10 bases in the middle. Germline loops: CDR1 LNHDA, CDR2 SQIVND (reference sequence). This CDR3 is built from 13 residues. DNA for the CDR3: TGTGCCAGTAAAAAACAGGGGAACACTGAAGCTTTCTTT. Translation: CASKKQGNTEAFF.

This clone was detected once. This chain joins TRBV24-1 and TRBJ2-2, with D possibly matching TRBD1 (6 bases). This CDR3 has 12 amino acids. Trimming pared 10 bases from V and 4 bases from J, leaving 9 bases between. Germline V gives CDR1 KGHDR, CDR2 SFDVKD. Here the CDR3 reads CATDRGTGELFF. For the CDR3, the DNA is TGTGCCACGGACAGAGGCACCGGGGAGCTGTTTTTT.

This clone has a single count. J is TRBJ1-2 and V is TRBV3-1 (or the pseudogene TRBV3-2); 10 nucleotides match TRBD1. The V and J ends lost 5 bases and 4 bases, in that order; junction bases with no gene match: 7. CDR3 length equals 15 residues. The germline V gene encodes CDR1 LGHDT and CDR2 YNNKEL (reference sequence). The CDR3 protein is CASSADRGPLYGYTF. The DNA of the CDR3 is TGTGCCAGCAGCGCCGACAGGGGGCCCCTCTATGGCTACACCTTC.

This clone was recorded once. The chain has TRBV19 and TRBJ2-7; TRBD2 matches at 8 bases. CDR1 LNHDA and CDR2 SQIVND come from the germline V gene (reference sequence). Trimming cost V 6 bases and J 4 bases; bases outside gene matches: 2. The CDR3 extends over 12 amino acids. CDR3 residues: CASSPSGYEQYF. CDR3 nucleotide sequence: TGTGCCAGTAGCCCTAGCGGGTACGAGCAGTACTTC.

The chain employs TRBV27 and TRBJ1-5; 8 bases agree with TRBD1. This CDR3 has 15 residues. The germline CDR1 and CDR2 sequences are MNHEY and SMNVEV (reference sequence). The junction had 4 bases not matched to a gene; V was cut back by 6 bases and J by 0 bases. The CDR3 DNA is TGTGCCAGCAGGACAGGGGCTAGTAGCAATCAGCCCCAGCATTTT. It is translated as CASRTGASSNQPQHF.

The chain employs TRBV4-1 and TRBJ2-1; 9 bases agree with TRBD1. In germline, CDR1 is MGHRA, CDR2 YSYEKL. This CDR3 has 15 amino acids. The ends lost 6 bases at V and 4 bases at J; junction bases unmatched: 7. CDR3 sequence (DNA): TGCGCCAGCAGTCCACAGGGGGCGAGGTACAATGAGCAGTTCTTC. This gives the protein CASSPQGARYNEQFF.

V gene TRBV7-9 combines with J gene TRBJ1-1, with D tentatively TRBD1 (6 bases). The CDR3 runs to 16 residues. V gave up 3 bases and J gave up 1 base, with 15 bases separating them. The germline V gene encodes CDR1 SEHNR and CDR2 FQNEAQ (reference sequence). The CDR3 spells CASSFPNRVTNTEAFF. The DNA for the CDR3 is TGTGCCAGCAGCTTCCCTAACAGGGTTACGAACACTGAAGCTTTCTTT.

The chain joins TRBV27 to TRBJ2-3, with D possibly being TRBD2 (6 bases). Trimming pared 3 bases from V and 3 bases from J, leaving 10 bases between. In germline, CDR1 is MNHEY, CDR2 SMNVEV (reference sequence). The CDR3 is 14 residues long. The CDR3 nucleotides read TGTGCCAGCAGTTTTGGTAGCGGTACAGATACGCAGTATTTT. Translating it yields CASSFGSGTDTQYF.

J is TRBJ1-4 and V is TRBV4-2; 7 bases map to TRBD1. Germline loops: CDR1 LGHNA, CDR2 YNFKEQ. This CDR3 contains 15 residues. The ends lost 4 bases at V and 7 bases at J; junction bases unmatched: 9. CDR3 DNA: TGTGCCAGCAGCCGACAGGGACGAGAAGGTGAAAAACTGTTTTTT. It codes for CASSRQGREGEKLFF.

The rearrangement joins TRBV7-2 to TRBJ1-1; weak D call: TRBD1 (6 bases). V gave up 5 bases and J gave up 4 bases, with 11 bases separating them. The CDR3 contains 13 residues. Looked up from germline, CDR1 is SGHTA and CDR2 is FQGNSA. The CDR3: CASSNRVSTEAFF. DNA for the CDR3: TGTGCCAGCAGCAACAGGGTAAGCACTGAAGCTTTCTTT.

This clone was observed a few times. The chain is built from TRBV6-2 or TRBV6-3 and TRBJ2-7; 10 bases line up with TRBD2. From germline, CDR1 is MNHEY and CDR2 SVGEGT. V gave up 2 bases and J gave up 6 bases; unmatched junction bases: 10. The CDR3 covers 16 residues. The chain's CDR3 is CASSYPTLAGRREQYF. CDR3 DNA sequence: TGTGCCAGCAGTTACCCCACACTAGCGGGAAGACGCGAGCAGTACTTC.

The rearrangement joins TRBV27 to TRBJ2-5, with D perhaps matching TRBD2 (6 bases). The V gene lost 4 bases and the J gene lost 2 bases, with 14 bases spanning the gap. Germline V gene data show CDR1 as MNHEY and CDR2 as SMNVEV (reference sequence). This CDR3 region has 15 residues. For the CDR3, the DNA is TGTGCCAGCAGTTCGTTGCGGCGGGAACAAGAGACCCAGTACTTC. It translates to CASSSLRREQETQYF.

The V call is TRBV7-3, the J call TRBJ2-1, with 9 positions matching TRBD1. Germline CDR1 SGHTA, CDR2 FQGTGA. The CDR3 length is 13 residues. V dropped 8 bases and J dropped 6; count of bases not matched to a gene: 5. CDR3 in amino acids: CASASGQGNEQFF. The CDR3, as DNA: TGTGCCAGCGCCTCGGGACAGGGCAATGAGCAGTTCTTC.

V and J are TRBV6-5 and TRBJ2-3; no reliable D call. The CDR3 covers 10 residues. V shed 8 bases and J shed 5 bases, with 5 bases lying between them. Germline values: CDR1 MNHEY, CDR2 SVGAGI. The CDR3 is CASGRDTQYF. The CDR3 DNA reads TGTGCCAGCGGCCGAGATACGCAGTATTTT.

This rearrangement joins TRBV4-3 to TRBJ2-2; 7 bases agree with TRBD1. V lost 4 bases and J lost 0; bases outside the gene matches: 8. The CDR3 length is 17 residues. The germline V gene has CDR1 LGHNA and CDR2 YSLEER. The CDR3 bases are TGCGCCAGCAGCCGATATAACAGGGGCACGAACACCGGGGAGCTGTTTTTT. Amino acid sequence: CASSRYNRGTNTGELFF.

This chain links TRBV10-3 with TRBJ2-1, with 9 bases that match TRBD2. CDR3 length equals 17 residues. V shed 4 bases, J shed 6 bases, and the junction held 13 bases outside the gene matches. Germline values: CDR1 ENHRY, CDR2 SYGVKD. The CDR3 bases are TGTGCCATCAGTGCGCCCCGGGGCGGGAGGGAAGGCAATGAGCAGTTCTTC. Translation: CAISAPRGGREGNEQFF.

The chain has TRBV4-2 and TRBJ2-2, with 10 nucleotides matching TRBD1. Trimming took 4 bases from V and 7 from J; bases not matched to a gene: 9. The CDR3 spans 16 residues. Germline loops: CDR1 LGHNA, CDR2 YNFKEQ. DNA for the CDR3: TGTGCCAGCAGCCGACCGGGACAGGGGACGGTCGGGGAGCTGTTTTTT. Translating gives CASSRPGQGTVGELFF.

The chain joins TRBV2 to TRBJ2-3; 12 nucleotides agree with TRBD1. The CDR3 has 16 residues. Germline trimming cut 6 bases from V and 4 bases from J; bases unmatched to any gene: 8. The germline CDR1 and CDR2 sequences are SNHLY and FYNNEI. The CDR3 DNA is TGTGCCAGCAGAGCCGGGACAGGGGGCGTCGCAGATACGCAGTATTTT. Protein: CASRAGTGGVADTQYF.

The chain couples TRBV19 to TRBJ1-2; 7 positions agree with TRBD1. Germline values: CDR1 LNHDA, CDR2 SQIVND (reference sequence). V was pared by 0 bases and J by 6 bases, with 7 bases of the junction left unmatched. The CDR3 length is 15 residues. CDR3 sequence: CASSIDKSTGNGYTF. DNA of the CDR3: TGTGCCAGTAGTATAGATAAGTCGACAGGGAATGGCTACACCTTC. The entire variable domain, with the rest obtained from reference TRBV19 and TRBJ1-2, is as follows: DGGITQSPKYLFRKEGQNVTLSCEQNLNHDAMYWYRQDPGQGLRLIYYSQIVNDFQKGDIAEGYSVSREKKESFPLTVTSAQKNPTAFYLCASSIDKSTGNGYTFGSGTRLTVV.

The chain couples TRBV6-2 or TRBV6-3 to TRBJ2-1; D not certain. V gave up 2 bases and J gave up 10 bases, with 6 bases separating them. CDR1 and CDR2 (germline): MNHEY, SVGEGT. The length of the CDR3 is 11 residues. The CDR3 nucleotides are TGTGCCAGCAGTTACATCAGAGAGCAGTTCTTC. This sequence encodes CASSYIREQFF.

Only one count was recorded for this clone. The chain links TRBV7-3 to TRBJ2-5; D ambiguous. The CDR3 runs to 12 residues. Germline loops: CDR1 SGHTA, CDR2 FQGTGA. The germline V and J ends were trimmed by 8 bases and 5 bases, with 12 bases remaining between them. The CDR3 DNA is TGTGCCAGCCCCGGAAAGGAGGAGACCCAGTACTTC. It translates to CASPGKEETQYF.

The chain recombines TRBV2 with TRBJ2-5; D possibly corresponds to TRBD1 (6 bases). The germline V gene has CDR1 SNHLY and CDR2 FYNNEI. The CDR3 extends over 15 amino acids. The V end was cut by 5 bases, the J end by 1 base, with 14 bases between. The CDR3 is CASSPTTGTQETQYF. The DNA for the CDR3 is TGTGCCAGCAGTCCGACGACAGGAACCCAAGAGACCCAGTACTTC. The full variable domain, in which reference TRBV2 and TRBJ2-5 provide the parts outside the CDR3, is EPEVTQTPSHQVTQMGQEVILRCVPISNHLYFYWYRQILGQKVEFLVSFYNNEISEKSEIFDDQFSVERPDGSNFTLKIRSTKLEDSAMYFCASSPTTGTQETQYFGPGTRLLVL.

The chain carries TRBV9 and TRBJ2-1; 8 nucleotides align to TRBD2. From germline, CDR1 is SGDLS and CDR2 YYNGEE. The CDR3 has 15 amino acids. The ends lost 0 bases at V and 8 bases at J; junction bases unmatched: 7. This chain's CDR3 is CASSVGLARGDEQFF. The CDR3 DNA follows: TGTGCCAGCAGCGTAGGACTAGCGCGGGGGGATGAGCAGTTCTTC.

This chain uses TRBV3-1 (or the pseudogene TRBV3-2) with TRBJ1-1; no clear D gene. Trimming removed 6 bases at V and 1 base at J, with 12 bases between. From germline, CDR1 is LGHDT and CDR2 YNNKEL (reference sequence). CDR3 length: 14 amino acids. CDR3 nucleotide sequence: TGTGCCAGCAGGCTCAGTGGTCCGAACACTGAAGCTTTCTTT. Translated: CASRLSGPNTEAFF.

This clone has a single count. The rearrangement links TRBV7-2 to TRBJ2-7, with 9 bases aligning to TRBD2. The CDR3 consists of 16 residues. Germline V gene sequence: CDR1 SGHTA, CDR2 FQGNSA. J was trimmed by 1 base and V by 2 bases; bases with no gene match: 6. The CDR3 DNA reads as TGTGCCAGCAGCTTAAGTGCGGGGGGGCGGTCCTACGAGCAGTACGTC. This sequence encodes CASSLSAGGRSYEQYV.

V and J are TRBV3-1 (or the pseudogene TRBV3-2) and TRBJ2-3; 10 positions agree with TRBD1. Germline values: CDR1 LGHDT, CDR2 YNNKEL (reference sequence). CDR3 length: 20 residues. Trimming removed 0 bases from V and 6 bases from J; junction bases left unmatched: 18. CDR3: CASSQDRGTGEGWWADTQYF. The CDR3 bases are TGTGCCAGCAGCCAAGACCGAGGGACAGGGGAGGGGTGGTGGGCCGATACGCAGTATTTT.

V gene TRBV27 combines with J gene TRBJ1-5; D unresolved. Trimming stripped 3 bases from V and 6 bases from J, with 9 bases between. The CDR3 extends over 13 amino acids. Germline lookup yields CDR1 MNHEY and CDR2 SMNVEV (reference sequence). The DNA of the CDR3 is TGTGCCAGCAGTTTCCGGGTTAGTCAGCCCCAGCATTTT. Amino acids: CASSFRVSQPQHF.